The 29 T cell receptor beta chains given below trace back to one sample, sequenced in a study of blood T cell repertoires in COVID-19 (dated by TCRdb to 2020 to 2022). Library prep was done by the immunoSEQ multiplex PCR assay. TCRdb obtained this table from immuneACCESS and retained in-frame rearrangements with V and J assigned. These tables miss some clones; where compared with another copy, unresolved V genes account for less than half of the shortfall, and the remainder is unexplained. The sample table records about 340,000 clones; around 85% of these occur just once. Roughly 4% of the sample is taken by the ten largest. The sample consisted of PBMCs or T cells enriched from blood (not recorded which). Receptors originate from a woman aged 40 to 50 with acute COVID-19.

The chain combines TRBV7-2 with TRBJ1-2, with 9 bases identical to TRBD1. Germline CDR1 reads SGHTA; CDR2 reads FQGNSA. The CDR3 is made up of 16 amino acids. Trimming at V came to 5 bases and at J to 4 bases, leaving 11 bases not matched to a gene. The CDR3 region is CASSAQVSDRGYGYTF. The CDR3 nucleotides read TGTGCCAGCAGCGCCCAGGTGTCGGACAGGGGCTATGGCTACACCTTC. The full variable domain, in which reference TRBV7-2 and TRBJ1-2 provide the parts outside the CDR3, is GAGVSQSPSNKVTEKGKDVELRCDPISGHTALYWYRQSLGQGLEFLIYFQGNSAPDKSGLPSDRFSAERTGGSVSTLTIQRTQQEDSAVYLCASSAQVSDRGYGYTFGSGTRLTVV.

J is TRBJ1-1 and V is TRBV18, with 7 bases fitting TRBD1. The ends lost 2 bases at V and 4 bases at J; junction bases unmatched: 7. CDR1 KGHSH and CDR2 LQKENI come from the germline V gene. The CDR3 totals 15 residues. CDR3: CASSPEKGAFTEAFF. CDR3 DNA: TGTGCCAGCTCACCAGAGAAGGGGGCTTTCACTGAAGCTTTCTTT.

This chain joins TRBV2 and TRBJ2-3, with D possibly being TRBD1 (6 bases). CDR3 length equals 11 residues. Germline V CDR1 and CDR2: SNHLY, FYNNEI. The germline V and J ends were trimmed by 7 bases and 6 bases, with 8 bases remaining between them. The CDR3 loop reads CASTGEDTQYF. Here the CDR3 DNA reads TGTGCCAGCACAGGGGAGGATACGCAGTATTTT.

The chain recombines TRBV6-5 with TRBJ2-7, with TRBD1 matching over 9 bases. The CDR3 sequence is 12 residues long. The V gene end was trimmed by 7 bases and the J gene end by 5 bases; junction bases not matched to a gene: 3. Per the germline V gene, CDR1 is MNHEY and CDR2 is SVGAGI. CDR3 residues: CASTRQGDEQYF. In nucleotides, the CDR3 is TGTGCCAGCACCCGACAGGGGGACGAGCAGTACTTC.

V and J are TRBV4-2 and TRBJ1-6; 7 bases fit TRBD1. V lost 0 bases and J lost 6; bases outside the gene matches: 2. CDR1 is LGHNA, CDR2 YNFKEQ, per germline. There are 15 residues in the CDR3. CDR3 DNA: TGTGCCAGCAGCCAAGATTCAGGGGGTAATTCACCCCTCCACTTT. Protein: CASSQDSGGNSPLHF.

The rearrangement joins TRBV19 to TRBJ1-5; D is possibly TRBD1 (5 bases). Germline V gene data show CDR1 as LNHDA and CDR2 as SQIVND (reference sequence). CDR3 length: 14 residues. Trimming removed 5 bases from V and 5 bases from J, with 13 bases in between. The CDR3, as DNA: TGTGCCAGTAGTCGTGACAGCTCTTATCAGCCCCAGCATTTT. This codes for CASSRDSSYQPQHF.

The chain is built from TRBV12-5 and TRBJ2-2; D remains unclear. The CDR3 extends over 12 amino acids. Germline CDR1 is LGHNT and CDR2 is FRNRAP. V gave up 2 bases and J gave up 10 bases, with 8 bases separating them. CDR3 nucleotides: TGTGCTAGTGGTTTGTTTACAGCGGAGCTGTTTTTT. This sequence encodes CASGLFTAELFF.

The V gene is TRBV10-3, the J gene TRBJ2-7; 8 bases line up with TRBD1. The CDR3 spans 16 residues. V gave up 4 bases and J gave up 2 bases; unmatched junction bases: 10. The V gene's germline CDR1 is ENHRY and CDR2 SYGVKD. CDR3 region: CAISGDTGTGAYEQYF. In DNA, the CDR3 is TGTGCCATCAGTGGAGACACCGGGACAGGCGCCTACGAGCAGTACTTC.

The chain employs TRBV11-2 and TRBJ1-1; D might be TRBD1 (5 bases). The CDR3 totals 17 residues. The V and J ends lost 5 bases and 0 bases respectively, with 19 bases between them. Germline assignment: CDR1 SGHAT and CDR2 FQNNGV. CDR3 sequence reads: CASSPTSGVPMNTEAFF. DNA of the CDR3: TGTGCCAGCAGCCCCACGTCGGGGGTTCCCATGAACACTGAAGCTTTCTTT.

V gene TRBV6-1 combines with J gene TRBJ1-2, with 7 bases aligning to TRBD1. J gave up 8 bases and V 0 bases, and 9 bases lay outside the gene matches. Germline values: CDR1 MNHNS, CDR2 SASEGT. The CDR3 sequence is 15 residues long. The CDR3 nucleotides are TGTGCCAGCAGTGAAGCGCTGACAGGGCAGTGGGGCTACACCTTC. It translates to CASSEALTGQWGYTF.

DNA for the CDR3: TGTGCCAGCAGCTTGGGCAGGCTCAGCACAGATACGCAGTATTTT. It codes for CASSLGRLSTDTQYF. J is TRBJ2-3 and V is TRBV7-2, with D unresolved. Between the trimmed V and J ends, which lost 3 bases and 0 bases, there was a span of 10 bases. The CDR3 covers 15 residues. Germline assignment: CDR1 SGHTA and CDR2 FQGNSA.

This chain uses TRBV4-3 with TRBJ2-5; a weak D match, TRBD1 (6 bases). CDR1 and CDR2 (germline): LGHNA, YSLEER. V was clipped by 2 bases and J by 4 bases, with 14 bases between them. This CDR3 contains 15 residues. DNA for the CDR3: TGCGCCAGCAGCCAACCAGGGGCCCTAGGAGAGACCCAGTACTTC. It codes for CASSQPGALGETQYF.

The chain employs TRBV19 and TRBJ1-2; 9 nucleotides match TRBD1. There are 15 residues in the CDR3. From germline, CDR1 is LNHDA and CDR2 SQIVND (reference sequence). Germline trimming cut 3 bases from V and 0 bases from J; bases unmatched to any gene: 2. For the CDR3, the DNA is TGTGCCAGTAGTATCTGGACAGGGGCTAACTATGGCTACACCTTC. It is translated as CASSIWTGANYGYTF.

The rearrangement joins TRBV7-2 to TRBJ2-4; TRBD1 agrees at 7 bases. V was pared by 2 bases and J by 2 bases, with 9 bases of the junction left unmatched. The germline V gene encodes CDR1 SGHTA and CDR2 FQGNSA. This CDR3 spans 17 amino acids. For the CDR3, the DNA is TGTGCCAGCAGCTTACGGCAGGGGGTTGGGTCCAAAAACATTCAGTACTTC. The encoded protein is CASSLRQGVGSKNIQYF.

V gene TRBV2 combines with J gene TRBJ1-5, with 8 bases that match TRBD1. This CDR3 spans 15 amino acids. In germline, CDR1 is SNHLY, CDR2 FYNNEI. V lost 5 bases to trimming and J lost 4 bases; unmatched junction nucleotides: 7. The CDR3: CASSWGQALNQPQHF. CDR3 sequence (DNA): TGTGCCAGCAGTTGGGGACAGGCCCTTAATCAGCCCCAGCATTTT. Based on the CDR3 plus reference TRBV2 and TRBJ1-5, the full variable domain is EPEVTQTPSHQVTQMGQEVILRCVPISNHLYFYWYRQILGQKVEFLVSFYNNEISEKSEIFDDQFSVERPDGSNFTLKIRSTKLEDSAMYFCASSWGQALNQPQHFGDGTRLSIL.

V and J are TRBV11-2 and TRBJ1-4; D perhaps matches TRBD1 (5 bases). The V end lost 5 bases, the J end lost 2 bases, and 12 bases lay between the germline ends. There are 15 residues in the CDR3. Germline V gives CDR1 SGHAT, CDR2 FQNNGV. In nucleotides, the CDR3 is TGTGCCAGCAGCCCTCAGGGAACCACTAATGAAAAACTGTTTTTT. Translation gives CASSPQGTTNEKLFF.

In its sample, this clone was seen a few times. This chain uses TRBV11-2 with TRBJ1-5; D uncertain. With 1 base removed from V and 0 bases from J, the gap between germline ends came to 7 bases. Germline assignment: CDR1 SGHAT and CDR2 FQNNGV. The CDR3 loop spans 15 amino acids. The CDR3 bases are TGTGCCAGCAGCTTAGCCGGGAATAGCAATCAGCCCCAGCATTTT. Its translation: CASSLAGNSNQPQHF.

The genes are TRBV5-6 and TRBJ1-5, with 10 bases fitting TRBD1. From germline, CDR1 is SGHDT and CDR2 YYEEEE. The J segment lost 2 bases and the V segment lost 4 bases, leaving 6 bases of the junction unmatched. The CDR3 spans 16 residues. CDR3 sequence (DNA): TGTGCCAGCAGCCCGGACAGGGGGGCAGGCAATCAGCCCCAGCATTTT. Translating it yields CASSPDRGAGNQPQHF.

This chain uses TRBV28 with TRBJ2-1; D might be TRBD2 (6 bases). Trimming stripped 6 bases from V and 10 bases from J, with 16 bases between. The CDR3 runs 13 residues. Germline CDR1 is MDHEN and CDR2 is SYDVKM. DNA for the CDR3: TGTGCCAGCAGCCCGACTAGTCCTTTCGAGCAGTTCTTC. Translating it yields CASSPTSPFEQFF.

This clone was seen only once. Here the CDR3 DNA reads TGTGCCAGCAGCTCGACAGGGGGGGATTTGGGGACCGGGGAGCTGTTTTTT. As protein: CASSSTGGDLGTGELFF. V gene TRBV5-4 combines with J gene TRBJ2-2, with 9 bases matching TRBD1. CDR3 size: 17 residues. Germline CDR1 SGHNT, CDR2 YYREEE (reference sequence). J lost 5 bases, V lost 3 bases, and 11 bases had no gene match.

CDR3 sequence: CASSVQGTDTQYF. The CDR3 nucleotides read TGTGCCAGCAGCGTACAGGGTACAGATACGCAGTATTTT. The chain is built from TRBV9 and TRBJ2-3, with D possibly being TRBD1 (5 bases). From germline, CDR1 is SGDLS and CDR2 YYNGEE. The CDR3 has 13 amino acids. The V gene lost 1 base and the J gene lost 3 bases, with 6 bases spanning the gap.

This sequence joins TRBV3-1 (or the pseudogene TRBV3-2) and TRBJ1-5; 7 bases match TRBD1. Trimming cost V 1 base and J 2 bases; bases outside gene matches: 5. Germline V gene lookup returns CDR1 LGHDT and CDR2 YNNKEL (reference sequence). The length of the CDR3 is 16 residues. CDR3 coding DNA: TGTGCCAGCAGCCAAGGGACAGGACAGGGCAATCAGCCCCAGCATTTT. It specifies CASSQGTGQGNQPQHF.

The chain is built from TRBV10-2 and TRBJ2-2, with 8 positions matching TRBD1. Trimming removed 6 bases from V and 6 bases from J; junction bases left unmatched: 6. This CDR3 spans 14 amino acids. CDR1 is WSHSY, CDR2 SAAADI, per germline. Here the CDR3 DNA reads TGCGCCAGCAGCGGACAGGGTTTCTCCGGGGAGCTGTTTTTT. This gives the protein CASSGQGFSGELFF.

The rearrangement uses TRBV11-1 and TRBJ2-7, with D perhaps matching TRBD1 (6 bases). CDR1 SGHAT and CDR2 FQDESV come from the germline V gene (reference sequence). CDR3 size: 14 residues. Trimming left V 5 bases short and J 3 bases short, with 14 bases between. The CDR3: CASSRQVGDYEQYF. Here the CDR3 DNA reads TGTGCCAGCAGCCGACAGGTTGGAGACTACGAGCAGTACTTC.

V gene TRBV5-4 combines with J gene TRBJ2-7; 9 positions match TRBD1. Trimming took 4 bases from V and 8 from J; bases not matched to a gene: 4. The CDR3 extends over 12 amino acids. Germline CDR1 reads SGHNT; CDR2 reads YYREEE (reference sequence). The CDR3 DNA is TGTGCCAGCAGCCGGGACAGGGAAAAGCAGTACTTC. Translation: CASSRDREKQYF.

The chain combines TRBV11-2 with TRBJ2-7, with 12 bases identical to TRBD2. Trimming took 1 base from V and 6 from J; bases not matched to a gene: 4. The CDR3 runs 15 residues. Germline V CDR1 and CDR2: SGHAT, FQNNGV. This chain's CDR3 is CASSLGLAGGVEQYF. The CDR3 region has the DNA TGTGCCAGCAGCTTAGGGCTAGCGGGGGGGGTCGAGCAGTACTTC. Full variable domain (outside the CDR3, taken from reference TRBV11-2 and TRBJ2-7): EAGVAQSPRYKIIEKRQSVAFWCNPISGHATLYWYQQILGQGPKLLIQFQNNGVVDDSQLPKDRFSAERLKGVDSTLKIQPAKLEDSAVYLCASSLGLAGGVEQYFGPGTRLTVT.

The chain's CDR3 is CASVKHSGSNHNEQFF. CDR3 coding DNA: TGTGCCAGCGTCAAGCACAGCGGGAGTAATCACAATGAGCAGTTCTTC. The chain joins TRBV5-4 to TRBJ2-1, with 8 bases that match TRBD2. The CDR3 runs to 16 residues. The ends lost 7 bases at V and 5 bases at J; junction bases unmatched: 14. Germline CDR1 SGHNT, CDR2 YYREEE (reference sequence). The full variable domain, rest sourced from reference TRBV5-4 and TRBJ2-1, is ETGVTQSPTHLIKTRGQQVTLRCSSQSGHNTVSWYQQALGQGPQFIFQYYREEENGRGNFPPRFSGLQFPNYSSELNVNALELDDSALYLCASVKHSGSNHNEQFFGPGTRLTVL.

In its sample, this clone was seen once. The chain joins TRBV9 to TRBJ2-1; 7 bases line up with TRBD1. The CDR3 runs to 16 residues. The germline V gene has CDR1 SGDLS and CDR2 YYNGEE. Germline trimming cut 1 base from V and 3 bases from J; bases unmatched to any gene: 7. CDR3 in amino acids: CASSVIGDSGYNEQFF. For the CDR3, the DNA is TGTGCCAGCAGCGTAATTGGGGACAGCGGCTACAATGAGCAGTTCTTC. The full variable domain, in which reference TRBV9 and TRBJ2-1 provide the parts outside the CDR3, is DSGVTQTPKHLITATGQRVTLRCSPRSGDLSVYWYQQSLDQGLQFLIQYYNGEERAKGNILERFSAQQFPDLHSELNLSSLELGDSALYFCASSVIGDSGYNEQFFGPGTRLTVL.

J is TRBJ2-7 and V is TRBV7-9, with D possibly TRBD2 on 6 matching bases. V lost 5 bases and J 6 bases, leaving 17 bases between the germline ends. Germline V CDR1 and CDR2: SEHNR, FQNEAQ (reference sequence). The CDR3 has 14 amino acids. DNA for the CDR3: TGTGCCAGCAGCCTCACGGGACTCACCTCCGAGCAGTACTTC. Translated, it gives CASSLTGLTSEQYF.